What follows are 15 T cell receptor beta chains derived from one specimen sequenced in a study of blood T cell repertoires in COVID-19. Clones were sequenced by immunoSEQ multiplex PCR, and TCRdb holds only the in-frame ones, with some missing. The sample lists over 35,000 clones, more than 70% occurring once. Sequencing was carried out using peripheral blood. These receptor sequences come from a man aged 55 to 70 with acute or convalescent COVID-19.

This chain joins TRBV6-2 or TRBV6-3 and TRBJ1-3; the D is unclear. Germline values: CDR1 MNHEY, CDR2 SVGEGT. V gave up 5 bases and J gave up 2 bases, with 10 bases separating them. This CDR3 spans 14 amino acids. The chain's CDR3 is CASSVAGAGNTIYF. In DNA, the CDR3 is TGTGCCAGCAGTGTAGCCGGCGCTGGAAACACCATATATTTT.

In this sample, this clone turned up once. This chain links TRBV7-2 with TRBJ2-1; no definite D call. CDR3 length: 14 amino acids. Germline V gene lookup returns CDR1 SGHTA and CDR2 FQGNSA. The V and J ends lost 6 bases and 0 bases respectively, with 9 bases between them. CDR3 sequence (DNA): TGTGCCAGCAGAAACAGAAGCTCCTACAATGAGCAGTTCTTC. Translating gives CASRNRSSYNEQFF. Full variable domain (rest looked up from reference TRBV7-2 and TRBJ2-1): GAGVSQSPSNKVTEKGKDVELRCDPISGHTALYWYRQSLGQGLEFLIYFQGNSAPDKSGLPSDRFSAERTGGSVSTLTIQRTQQEDSAVYLCASRNRSSYNEQFFGPGTRLTVL.

The chain uses TRBV24-1 and TRBJ2-3, with no clear D. Germline V gives CDR1 KGHDR, CDR2 SFDVKD. Trimming pared 5 bases from V and 5 bases from J, leaving 13 bases between. The CDR3 consists of 14 residues. The CDR3 DNA sequence: TGTGCCACCAGTGGAATCAGGTCGATAGATACGCAGTATTTT. This sequence encodes CATSGIRSIDTQYF.

The chain has TRBV21-1 and TRBJ2-7; the D call in the table, TRBD2, was not verified against the DNA. TRBV21-1 is a documented pseudogene. This CDR3 contains 12 residues. Here the CDR3 DNA reads TGTGCCACCGGGGGTACAACCTACGAGCAGTACTTC. This translates into CATGGTTYEQYF.

This chain connects TRBV5-1 to TRBJ2-5; 7 bases agree with TRBD2. V shed 1 base, J shed 3 bases, and the junction held 3 bases outside the gene matches. CDR1 is SGHRS and CDR2 is YFSETQ in the germline V gene. This CDR3 is built from 14 residues. The CDR3 nucleotides read TGCGCCAGCAGCTTGCGGAGCGGGGAAGAGACCCAGTACTTC. The encoded protein is CASSLRSGEETQYF. Drawing the rest from reference TRBV5-1 and TRBJ2-5, the complete variable domain is KAGVTQTPRYLIKTRGQQVTLSCSPISGHRSVSWYQQTPGQGLQFLFEYFSETQRNKGNFPGRFSGRQFSNSRSEMNVSTLELGDSALYLCASSLRSGEETQYFGPGTRLLVL.

V is TRBV2 and J is TRBJ1-6; D not certain. Germline V lookup: CDR1 SNHLY, CDR2 FYNNEI. The CDR3 consists of 15 residues. The V end lost 7 bases, the J end lost 6 bases, and 16 bases lay between the germline ends. CDR3: CASTLSVPANSPLHF. The DNA of the CDR3 is TGTGCCAGCACCCTATCGGTCCCCGCTAATTCACCCCTCCACTTT.

Comments on this clone: One end of the junction fails to match germline, which may point to a read error. The chain couples TRBV7-7 to TRBJ2-3, with TRBD2 identical over 7 bases. Germline CDR1 SSHAT, CDR2 FNYEAQ (reference sequence). This CDR3 has 13 residues. Here the CDR3 reads CASSYGEGDTQYF. The CDR3 coding sequence is TGTGCTAGCAGCTACGGGGAGGGGGATACGCAGTATTTT.

The rearrangement uses TRBV11-2 and TRBJ1-5, with D possibly TRBD1 on 6 matching bases. Germline V lookup: CDR1 SGHAT, CDR2 FQNNGV. The length of the CDR3 is 18 residues. The V and J ends lost 3 bases and 0 bases respectively, with 18 bases between them. The CDR3 sequence: CASSLGGGRIYSNQPQHF. The CDR3 nucleotides read TGTGCCAGCAGCTTGGGGGGGGGCAGAATTTATAGCAATCAGCCCCAGCATTTT.

The CDR3 DNA sequence: TGCAGCGTCTCCAGGGGGAGGAACACCGGGGAGCTGTTTTTT. It yields the protein CSVSRGRNTGELFF. This rearrangement joins TRBV29-1 to TRBJ2-2; the match to TRBD1 covers 7 bases. The V gene end was trimmed by 6 bases and the J gene end by 1 base; junction bases not matched to a gene: 5. Germline CDR1 reads SQVTM; CDR2 reads ANQGSEA. There are 14 residues in the CDR3.

The V gene is TRBV9, the J gene TRBJ2-1; the D is unclear. There are 15 residues in the CDR3. CDR1 is SGDLS and CDR2 is YYNGEE in the germline V gene. V dropped 0 bases and J dropped 0 bases, with 7 bases sitting between them. For the CDR3, the DNA is TGTGCCAGCAGCGTAGAAGTCAGCTCCTACAATGAGCAGTTCTTC. It yields the protein CASSVEVSSYNEQFF.

The chain joins TRBV2 to TRBJ1-1; D uncertain. The CDR3 covers 13 residues. The germline V gene has CDR1 SNHLY and CDR2 FYNNEI. V was cut by 3 bases and J by 12 bases, with 17 bases left in between. The CDR3 spells CASSDEPATRSFF. CDR3 coding DNA: TGTGCCAGCAGTGATGAACCAGCCACTAGGTCTTTCTTT.

V gene TRBV28 combines with J gene TRBJ2-3; D remains ambiguous. Germline lookup yields CDR1 MDHEN and CDR2 SYDVKM. V was cut by 3 bases and J by 2 bases, with 12 bases left in between. The CDR3 is 15 amino acids. The CDR3 spells CASSLTVSATDTQYF. The CDR3 nucleotides read TGTGCCAGCAGTTTGACTGTTTCAGCCACAGATACGCAGTATTTT.

This clone was seen only once. The rearrangement joins TRBV23-1 to TRBJ2-2; 7 bases line up with TRBD1. TRBV23-1 is identified as an open reading frame with a role that is uncertain. V shed 2 bases, J shed 5 bases, and the junction held 17 bases outside the gene matches. The CDR3 loop spans 19 amino acids. Here the CDR3 reads CASSQKKGASGAYTGELFF. In DNA, the CDR3 is TGCGCCAGCAGTCAAAAGAAGGGGGCGTCAGGGGCATATACCGGGGAGCTGTTTTTT.

This chain connects TRBV27 to TRBJ2-1; perhaps TRBD2 as D (5 bases). Germline V gives CDR1 MNHEY, CDR2 SMNVEV (reference sequence). The V gene lost 3 bases and the J gene lost 4 bases, with 13 bases spanning the gap. CDR3 length: 15 amino acids. CDR3 residues: CASSFGVAVYNEQFF. CDR3 DNA sequence: TGTGCCAGCAGTTTCGGGGTAGCAGTTTACAATGAGCAGTTCTTC.

The V gene is TRBV25-1, the J gene TRBJ1-1; TRBD1 matches 7 bases. V dropped 5 bases and J dropped 4; count of bases not matched to a gene: 13. CDR3 length: 16 residues. CDR1 is MGHDK and CDR2 is SYGVNS in the germline V gene. The CDR3 region is CASSSLGDSLGTEAFF. The CDR3 DNA follows: TGTGCCAGCAGTTCCCTTGGGGACAGCTTAGGCACTGAAGCTTTCTTT.